These T cell receptor beta chains were read from a single sample in a study of blood T cell repertoires in COVID-19. TCRdb's table, derived via immunoSEQ multiplex PCR, lists solely in-frame clones and lacks some. The table lists around 150,000 clones, over 70% of them singletons. The sequencing input was PBMCs or T cells enriched from blood (not recorded which). These receptors all come from an older woman who had recovered from COVID-19. The conserved cysteine and the conserved F or W are not part of the CDR3 here. Each record gives: J gene, V gene, clone size, CDR3 protein. Only part of the rows carry a size: once, few, many, or a class if the clone is expanded.

>TRBJ1-2|TRBV7-6|few
ASSLGDTRYGYT
>TRBJ1-6|TRBV21-1|.
ASSKEPRGSDPNSPLH
>TRBJ2-2|TRBV12-5|.
ASGPTGNNTGELF
>TRBJ1-1|TRBV3-1/TRBV3-2|.
ASSQGTPGTEAF
>TRBJ1-1|TRBV15|.
ATVGGKGTEAF
>TRBJ1-6|TRBV7-6|many
ASSWDRVQSPLH
>TRBJ2-2|TRBV5-1|.
ASSPGLTDTGELF
>TRBJ1-5|TRBV21-1|.
ASSKVEGADRNQPQH
>TRBJ2-1|TRBV5-4|few
ASSSSGGAYNEQF
>TRBJ1-2|TRBV30|few
ATQVRNNYGYT
>TRBJ2-2|TRBV12-5|many
ASDHPQGPNTGELF
>TRBJ1-1|TRBV12-5|.
ASGLDRAKTEAF
>TRBJ2-2|TRBV5-4|.
ASSRFRRGGIGELF
>TRBJ2-2|TRBV7-8|few
ASTAFGSNTGELF
>TRBJ2-4|TRBV5-1|.
ASSLGQGTFNIQY
>TRBJ2-2|TRBV25-1|few
ASSELMAGNTGELF
>TRBJ1-4|TRBV2|.
ASGGPLRDATNEKLF
>TRBJ1-2|TRBV2|.
ASDRGPYGYT
>TRBJ2-1|TRBV6-5|once
ASSSKTGDNEQF
>TRBJ1-1|TRBV6-5|once
ASSSRQFNTEAF
>TRBJ1-1|TRBV15|.
ATSNGQGGDTEAF
>TRBJ2-3|TRBV7-8|.
ASSHADSGGGEKATDTQY
>TRBJ1-2|TRBV19|.
ASSMGGPRGGYT
>TRBJ2-7|TRBV12-3/TRBV12-4|.
ASSFGRTYEQY
>TRBJ2-3|TRBV6-5|.
ASSYGASTDTQY
>TRBJ2-3|TRBV5-6|.
ASSLMSSGGASAQY
>TRBJ1-1|TRBV2|.
ASSDRTGRTEAF
>TRBJ1-2|TRBV14|.
ASSQGARGYGYT
>TRBJ2-3|TRBV9|.
ASSAQTSADTQY
>TRBJ2-2|TRBV3-1/TRBV3-2|.
ASSQLGGVGELF
>TRBJ1-2|TRBV9|.
ASSVGQGNYGYT
>TRBJ1-2|TRBV3-1/TRBV3-2|.
ASSQVAGQNLNYGYT
>TRBJ2-7|TRBV6-5|.
ASSYLGTTGEQY
>TRBJ2-5|TRBV7-8|.
ASSNYRGRETQY
>TRBJ2-5|TRBV4-1|.
ASSKGTSGAQETQY
>TRBJ2-4|TRBV5-1|.
ASSLDRAENIQY
>TRBJ1-6|TRBV19|.
ASSVREAPLH